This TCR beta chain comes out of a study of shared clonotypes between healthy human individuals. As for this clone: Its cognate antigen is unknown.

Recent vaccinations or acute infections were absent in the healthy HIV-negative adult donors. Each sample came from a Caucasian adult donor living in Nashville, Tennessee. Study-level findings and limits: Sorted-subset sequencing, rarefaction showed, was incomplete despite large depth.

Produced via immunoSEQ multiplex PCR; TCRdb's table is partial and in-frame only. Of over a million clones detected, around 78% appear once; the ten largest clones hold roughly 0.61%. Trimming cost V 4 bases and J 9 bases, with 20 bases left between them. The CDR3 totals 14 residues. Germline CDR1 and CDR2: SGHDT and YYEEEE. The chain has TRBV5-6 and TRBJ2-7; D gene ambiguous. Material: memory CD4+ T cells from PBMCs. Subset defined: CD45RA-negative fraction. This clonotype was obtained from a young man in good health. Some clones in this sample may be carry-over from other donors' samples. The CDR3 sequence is CASSPIGNERRQYF. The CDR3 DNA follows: TGTGCCAGCAGCCCCATCGGCAACGAGCGACGGCAGTACTTC.